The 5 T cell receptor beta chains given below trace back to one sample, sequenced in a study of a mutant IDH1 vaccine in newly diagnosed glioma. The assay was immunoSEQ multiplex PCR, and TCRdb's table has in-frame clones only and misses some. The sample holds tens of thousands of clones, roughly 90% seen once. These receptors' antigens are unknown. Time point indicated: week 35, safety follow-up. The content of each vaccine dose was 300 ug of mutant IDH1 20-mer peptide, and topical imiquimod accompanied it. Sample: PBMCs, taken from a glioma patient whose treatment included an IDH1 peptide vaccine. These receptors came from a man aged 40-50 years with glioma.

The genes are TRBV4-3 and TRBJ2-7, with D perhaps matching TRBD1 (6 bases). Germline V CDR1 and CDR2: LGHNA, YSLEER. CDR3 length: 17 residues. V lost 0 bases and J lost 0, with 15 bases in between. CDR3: CASSQDVSPDSSYEQYF. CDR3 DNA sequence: TGCGCCAGCAGCCAAGACGTGTCCCCGGACAGCTCCTACGAGCAGTACTTC.

The CDR3 is CASTLQGAYEQYF. DNA for the CDR3: TGTGCCAGCACCCTACAGGGGGCCTACGAGCAGTACTTC. This chain uses TRBV7-2 with TRBJ2-7, with TRBD1 matching over 8 bases. The CDR3 extends over 13 amino acids. The germline V gene encodes CDR1 SGHTA and CDR2 FQGNSA. The V segment lost 7 bases and the J segment 2 bases; nucleotides outside the gene matches: 4.

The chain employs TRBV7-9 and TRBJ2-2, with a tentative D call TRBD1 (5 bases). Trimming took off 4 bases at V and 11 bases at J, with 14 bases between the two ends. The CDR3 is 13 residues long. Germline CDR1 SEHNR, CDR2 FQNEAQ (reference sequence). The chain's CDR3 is CASSSDGHVELFF. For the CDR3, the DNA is TGTGCCAGCAGCTCGGACGGACACGTAGAGCTGTTTTTT.

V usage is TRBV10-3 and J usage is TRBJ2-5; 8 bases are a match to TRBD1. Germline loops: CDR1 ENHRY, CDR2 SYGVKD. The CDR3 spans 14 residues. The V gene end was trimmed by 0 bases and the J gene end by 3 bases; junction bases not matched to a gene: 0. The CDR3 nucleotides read TGTGCCATCAGTGAGTCGACAGGGGAAGAGACCCAGTACTTC. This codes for CAISESTGEETQYF.

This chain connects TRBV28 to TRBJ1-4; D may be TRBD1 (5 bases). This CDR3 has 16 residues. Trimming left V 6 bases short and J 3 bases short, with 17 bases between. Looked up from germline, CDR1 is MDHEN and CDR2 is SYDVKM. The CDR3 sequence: CASSPTEGRANEKLFF. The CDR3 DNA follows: TGTGCCAGCAGCCCGACCGAGGGGAGAGCTAATGAAAAACTGTTTTTT. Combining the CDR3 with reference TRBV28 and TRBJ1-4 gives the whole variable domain DVKVTQSSRYLVKRTGEKVFLECVQDMDHENMFWYRQDPGLGLRLIYFSYDVKMKEKGDIPEGYSVSREKKERFSLILESASTNQTSMYLCASSPTEGRANEKLFFGSGTQLSVL.